This is a list of T cell receptor beta chains from one sample in a study of blood T cells in healthy people across ages. TCRdb passed the 5' RACE reads through MiXCR, listing each CDR3 protein once. Found here are 650,000 to 1,000,000 distinct CDR3 sequences, 30% to 45% of them singletons; the top ten hold 10% to 15%. The sequenced sample was blood. These receptors came from a man younger than 35 in good health. The CDR3 runs from the conserved cysteine through the conserved F or W. The D gene is left open where the match is weak. Not all rows give a size; the values are once, few, many and, for expanded clones, a class.

>.|TRBV29-1|.|TRBJ2-7
TGCAGCGTTGGAGTAGATGGCTACGAGCAGTACTTC
CSVGVDGYEQYF
>.|TRBV25-1|.|TRBJ2-2
TGTGCCAGCAGTGAAGCAGGGAAGAACACCGGGGAGCTGTTTTTT
CASSEAGKNTGELFF
>TRBD1|TRBV5-1|.|TRBJ2-6
TGCGCCAGCAGCAAAGGGACAGGGACTGGGGCCAACGTCCTGACTTTC
CASSKGTGTGANVLTF
>.|TRBV6-2/TRBV6-3|.|TRBJ1-6
TGTGCCAGCAGTGACTATCCCGGTGGGACCCTCCACTTT
CASSDYPGGTLHF
>TRBD1|TRBV9|.|TRBJ2-5
TGTGCCAGCAGCAGCGACCCGGGACAGCAAGAGACCCAGTACTTC
CASSSDPGQQETQYF
>.|TRBV12-3/TRBV12-4|many|TRBJ2-7
TGTGCCAGCAGTTTAGAGGACAGCTACGAGCAGTACTTC
CASSLEDSYEQYF
>.|TRBV7-2|few|TRBJ2-7
TGTGCCAGCAGCCCCACCCGGGGCAGGGAGTACGAGCAGTACTTC
CASSPTRGREYEQYF
>.|TRBV7-2|few|TRBJ2-1
TGTGCCAGCAGCTTTAGGGGGACGAGCTCCTACAATGAGCAGTTCTTC
CASSFRGTSSYNEQFF
>TRBD1|TRBV6-5|once|TRBJ1-2
TGTGCCAGCAGTTACTCGTTGAGGGACAGGGGTGGGGGCTACACCTTC
CASSYSLRDRGGGYTF
>TRBD2|TRBV20-1|few|TRBJ2-3
TGCAGTGCTCCGCATCGCGGGGGGGCATCAGATACGCAGTATTTT
CSAPHRGGASDTQYF
>.|TRBV20-1|few|TRBJ2-1
TGCAGTGCTAGAGATCCGAGATTCTACGGCCAGAAAAATAATGAGCAGTTCTTC
CSARDPRFYGQKNNEQFF
>TRBD2|TRBV27|.|TRBJ2-5
TGTGCCAGCAGCCCTTGGACTAGCGGGGCGAATGAGCAGTACTTC
CASSPWTSGANEQYF
>TRBD1|TRBV4-1|few|TRBJ1-6
TGCGCCAGCAGCCAAGCGGCCCGGACAGGGGAATCACCCCTCCACTTT
CASSQAARTGESPLHF
>.|TRBV10-3|many|TRBJ2-3
TGTGCCATCAGTGAGTCCGGGGGCGCGGAGACAGATACGCAGTATTTT
CAISESGGAETDTQYF
>TRBD1|TRBV6-6|.|TRBJ1-2
TGTGCCAGCAGTCCGACAGGGGGTCCCAGAATTTATGGCTACACCTTC
CASSPTGGPRIYGYTF
>.|TRBV12-3/TRBV12-4|few|TRBJ1-3
TGTGCCAGCAGTAGGGGCTCTGGAAACACCATATATTTT
CASSRGSGNTIYF
>.|TRBV29-1|.|TRBJ2-5
TGCAGCGTTTCGGGACTTTGGGAGCAGTACTTC
CSVSGLWEQYF
>.|TRBV28|.|TRBJ2-3
TGTGCCAGCAGTTCGCACGCCTTTACTAGCACAGATACGCAGTATTTT
CASSSHAFTSTDTQYF
>.|TRBV12-3/TRBV12-4|many|TRBJ2-1
TGTGCCAGCAGTTTAAAGGGTATCTACAATGAGCAGTTCTTC
CASSLKGIYNEQFF
>.|TRBV7-9|.|TRBJ1-2
TGTGCCAGCAGCGCGACAGGCCCCTATGGCTACACCTTC
CASSATGPYGYTF
>.|TRBV15|.|TRBJ2-2
TGTGCCACCCTTGTCCCCACCGGGGAGTTGTTTTTT
CATLVPTGELFF
>TRBD2|TRBV28|few|TRBJ2-3
TGTGCCAGCAGTTCCGGGGGGGCCAATTTGGATACGCAGTATTTT
CASSSGGANLDTQYF
>.|TRBV6-6|.|TRBJ2-5
TGTGCCAGCAGTTACGTCTCAGGGGTGGAGACCCAGTACTTC
CASSYVSGVETQYF
>TRBD2|TRBV20-1|.|TRBJ2-1
TGCAGTGCTAGAGTACTAGCGAGTCAGGATGAGCAGTTCTTC
CSARVLASQDEQFF
>.|TRBV2|few|TRBJ2-7
TGTGCCAGCAGATGGGACATTAGGGAGCAGTACTTC
CASRWDIREQYF
>.|TRBV12-3/TRBV12-4|few|TRBJ2-1
TGTGCCAGCACCCTTAGGGGGGGGGTGTACAATGAGCAGTTCTTC
CASTLRGGVYNEQFF
>.|TRBV3-1|.|TRBJ2-1
TGTGCCAGCAGCCAAGACCGGGCAGGGAGTGAGCAGTTCTTC
CASSQDRAGSEQFF
>TRBD1|TRBV12-3/TRBV12-4|.|TRBJ1-1
TGTGCCAGCAGTCCTCCTACAGGGGGGACCACTGAAGCTTTCTTT
CASSPPTGGTTEAFF
>.|TRBV7-3|.|TRBJ2-2
TGTGCCAGCAGCTTAATAACCTCGAATACCGGGGAGCTGTTTTTT
CASSLITSNTGELFF
>TRBD1|TRBV30|.|TRBJ2-7
TGTGCCTGGAGTGTTGGACAGGGGGCCTACGAGCAGTACTTC
CAWSVGQGAYEQYF
>TRBD1|TRBV19|.|TRBJ1-1
TGTGCCAGTAGTATATTGGAGGCAGGGGGCATGAACACTGAAGCTTTCTTT
CASSILEAGGMNTEAFF
>TRBD2|TRBV29-1|.|TRBJ2-1
TGCAGTGCCTCCGGGACTAGGTCCTACAATGAGCAGTTCTTC
CSASGTRSYNEQFF
>.|TRBV5-5|many|TRBJ1-2
TGTGCCAGCAGCTTACCCGGATCTAACTATGGCTACACCTTC
CASSLPGSNYGYTF
>.|TRBV6-2/TRBV6-3|few|TRBJ1-6
TGTGCCAGCACCAACGCCCCGAATAATTCACCCCTCCACTTT
CASTNAPNNSPLHF
>.|TRBV20-1|.|TRBJ1-1
TGCAGTGCTAGTTCTACAGCGAACACTGAAGCTTTCTTT
CSASSTANTEAFF
>TRBD1|TRBV2|.|TRBJ1-5
TGTGCCAGCAGAGCAACAGGGGGCAATCAGCCCCAGCATTTT
CASRATGGNQPQHF
>.|TRBV10-3|.|TRBJ1-1
TGTGCCATCAGTGAGGCAGGGAGTATGAACACTGAAGCTTTCTTT
CAISEAGSMNTEAFF
>.|TRBV5-1|.|TRBJ1-6
TGCGCCAGCAGCTTGCCTGGGACTGGGAAGTCACCCCTCCACTTT
CASSLPGTGKSPLHF
>.|TRBV27|.|TRBJ2-5
TGTGCCAGCAGCCCCCCCCCGACCCAGTACTTC
CASSPPPTQYF
>.|TRBV10-3|few|TRBJ1-2
TGTGCCATCAGTGAGCCTGATATCTTAGGCGGGTCAGGCTATGGCTACACCTTC
CAISEPDILGGSGYGYTF
>.|TRBV4-1|.|TRBJ1-4
TGCGCCAGCAGGAACGGCCAGGACAGCGTTGAAAAACTGTTTTTT
CASRNGQDSVEKLFF
>TRBD1|TRBV12-3/TRBV12-4|many|TRBJ2-7
TGTGCCAGCAGCACCCGGACAGGCGACGGGTACGAGCAGTACTTC
CASSTRTGDGYEQYF
>.|TRBV7-2|many|TRBJ2-1
TGTGCCAGCAGCAGGGGCCACAATGAGCAGTTCTTC
CASSRGHNEQFF